This T cell receptor beta chain was obtained from a study of shared clonotypes between healthy human individuals (dated by TCRdb to 2018 to 2020). For the study in its entirety: A few men and two women, aged 18 to 49 years, made up the cohort. For each donor, CD4 naive and CD4 memory were each given three plates, CD8 naive was given two plates, and CD8 memory was given one plate. Blood TCR repertoires of roughly five healthy adults were deeply sequenced to estimate repertoire size and the extent of clonotype sharing between individuals. Different laboratories and diverse techniques were used to prepare libraries and sequence TCR repertoires, to increase sequencing depth and limit assay-specific biases. Between about 0.85 and 8.9 billion PBMCs per donor were obtained by leukapheresis. Overall study results and their limits: About 5% of naive CD4, 3.5% of naive CD8, around 2.3% of memory CD4, and about 0.4% of memory CD8 clonotypes were shared across a handful of donors. Based on pairwise subsampling, the degree of clonotype sharing among donors was expected to be affected by sequencing depth. Even with the large sequencing depth, rarefaction of the sorted-subset datasets indicated that sequencing was incomplete. Compared with non-shared clonotypes, the clonotypes found in all four sorted-subset donors had higher generation probabilities. Because the study included only a small number of donors, the genetic and exposure-history diversity represented was limited. Only blood was sampled, and tissue TCR repertoires likely differ from those in blood. Larger estimated clonotype richness was generally found for naive subsets than for memory subsets.

CDR1 and CDR2, looked up from the germline V gene (reference sequence), are SGHNT and YYREEE. The V end gives up 4 bases and the J end 7 bases, leaving 16 bases in the junction not matched to a gene. The CDR3, cysteine through phenylalanine, is 17 amino acids long. Only the CDR3 part of the read is kept: 51 bases, read in frame from the first base. Using the deep immunoSEQ assay, multiplex PCR amplified TCR CDR3 regions from genomic DNA. Genomic DNA extracted from each cell subset was distributed evenly over all wells of several immunoSEQ 96-well plates, and each plate served as one replicate. For sorted subsets, each replicate PCR was loaded with roughly 200 ng genomic DNA, equivalent to 25,000 to 35,000 T cell genomes. Purified libraries were measured with a Qubit 3.0 fluorometer, size-checked on a Bioanalyzer 2100, and measured again with the KAPA Library Quantification kit. Each immunoSEQ 96-well plate was sequenced on its own single-read 150-cycle Illumina NextSeq 550 flow cell. The published analysis was carried out like this. Because the immunoSEQ output included only junctional sequences and no quality scores, the filtering could not be the same as the filtering used for full-length reads. Sequences were annotated with PyIR, a Python wrapper for IgBLAST v1.9, and V/J genes and CDR3 were assigned using IMGT germline references. Any read was removed if the V/J assignment was weak (E-value above 1e-6), the CDR3 was missing, or the read contained stop codons, out-of-frame junctions, or ambiguous translated residues. V3J clonotypes were defined as sequences sharing the same inferred V gene, J gene, and CDR3 amino acid sequence. Percentage overlap between repertoires was calculated by dividing the number of shared unique clonotypes by the size of the smaller repertoire. Three approaches were used to assess repertoire richness: RTK rarefaction, the Chao1 estimator, and Recon v2.1 estimates of unobserved clonotypes. Generation probabilities were computed with OLGA for all TCRbeta clonotypes obtained by the gDNA method from a handful of donors. What TCRdb holds here is the immuneACCESS table cut down to in-frame rearrangements. Part of the clones is not present; checked against another copy, under half of the missing clones reflect an unresolved V gene, and the others are unexplained. Clone size and the V and J calls come from that table; the DNA yielded D and trimming. This sample comprises about 380,000 clones, 90% to 97% of them detected only once. The ten most abundant clones make up approximately 0.32% of the sample.

Healthy HIV-negative adults with no recently reported acute infections or vaccinations were included as donors. All donors were Caucasian adults living in Nashville, Tennessee, USA. CD8 memory samples combined magnetically selected CD45RO+ cells with CCR7-negative CD45RA+ effector memory (TemRA) cells. After blood collection by leukapheresis, PBMCs were isolated using Ficoll-Histopaque density gradient centrifugation and then cryopreserved in the vapor phase of liquid nitrogen. Analytical flow cytometry was used to check the purity and quantity of every magnetically sorted T cell population. Genomic DNA was isolated from each sorted fraction and quantified by UV absorbance on a Nanodrop 2000c. Of note for this clone: Its antigen remains unidentified. The sample holds no much larger clone one base away, and base qualities are not on file.

Sequencing was carried out using memory CD8+ T cells sorted from blood. The meaning of the sample's cell subset or site label: CD45RO+ cells pooled with CCR7-negative TemRA cells. The origin of this receptor is a man younger than 45 in good health. The rearranged segments are TRBV5-4 and TRBJ2-1; 8 central bases correspond to TRBD2. The DNA sequence is given as TGTGCCAGCAGCCCGCCCGGGGCGGGAGGTGAAAGGAATGAGCAGTTCTTC. It is translated as CASSPPGAGGERNEQFF.